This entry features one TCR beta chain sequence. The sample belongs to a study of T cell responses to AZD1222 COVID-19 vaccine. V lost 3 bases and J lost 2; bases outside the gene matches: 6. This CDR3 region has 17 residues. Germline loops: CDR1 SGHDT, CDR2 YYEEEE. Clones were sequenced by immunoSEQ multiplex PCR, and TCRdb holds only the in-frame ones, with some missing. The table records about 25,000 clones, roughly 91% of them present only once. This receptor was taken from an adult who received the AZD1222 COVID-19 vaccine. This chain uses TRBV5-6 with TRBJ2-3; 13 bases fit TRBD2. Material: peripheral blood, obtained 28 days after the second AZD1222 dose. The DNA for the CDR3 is TGTGCCAGCAGCTCCTATGGGACTAGCGGGAACACAGATACGCAGTATTTT. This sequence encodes CASSSYGTSGNTDTQYF. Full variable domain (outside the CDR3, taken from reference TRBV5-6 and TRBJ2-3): DAGVTQSPTHLIKTRGQQVTLRCSPKSGHDTVSWYQQALGQGPQFIFQYYEEEERQRGNFPDRFSGHQFPNYSSELNVNALLLGDSALYLCASSSYGTSGNTDTQYFGPGTRLTVL.